This T cell receptor (beta chain) was sequenced for a study of siplizumab effects on memory and regulatory T cells. Study observations and caveats: Researchers could map only a minor fraction of alloreactive clones to unstimulated subsets. Siplizumab gave mappable alloreactive CD4+ clones an average Treg-derived fraction of around 70%, against around 25% in controls.

The CDR3 is made up of 17 amino acids. After removal of 5 bases from V and 3 bases from J, the junction contained 13 bases not matched to a gene. Germline V gene data show CDR1 as ENHRY and CDR2 as SYGVKD. Comment on this clone: Its cognate antigen is unknown.

The method was immunoSEQ multiplex PCR; TCRdb's version includes in-frame clones alone and lacks a portion of them. This table has roughly 60,000 clones, more than 80% appearing once. Source material: CD8+ T cells sorted from blood. The TCR comes from a human donor in good health. The chain employs TRBV10-3 and TRBJ2-7; 10 bases are a match to TRBD2. The CDR3 here is CAISHDSPSGSVYEQYF. The CDR3 bases are TGTGCCATCAGTCATGACTCCCCTAGCGGGAGTGTCTACGAGCAGTACTTC.